This is a list of T cell receptor beta chains from one sample in a study of CD8 T cells in Susac syndrome. TCRdb re-called the immunoSEQ multiplex PCR reads through MiXCR, storing one row per CDR3 protein. The table records about 120,000 distinct CDR3 sequences, 94% of them present only once. Sequences were obtained from CD4+ T cells from PBMCs. The origin of the receptors is a human donor in good health. Both conserved end residues are trimmed from each CDR3.

V: TRBV5-1
J: TRBJ2-5
CDR3: ASDWRAGGETQY

V: TRBV7-9
J: TRBJ2-5
CDR3: ASSLRTPPETQY

V: TRBV6-6
J: TRBJ1-2
CDR3: ASKTPGGAEGYT

V: TRBV12-3/TRBV12-4
J: TRBJ1-5
CDR3: ASSPAGGTGGQPQH

V: TRBV12-3/TRBV12-4
J: TRBJ1-2
CDR3: ASSLGTENYGYT

V: TRBV6-6
J: TRBJ1-5
CDR3: ASSQGQGASTSPQH

V: TRBV7-2
J: TRBJ2-5
CDR3: ASSVGTGGTQY

V: TRBV11-2
J: TRBJ1-6
CDR3: ASSSLRNPSPLH

V: TRBV15
J: TRBJ2-5
CDR3: ATSVGGGSEETQY

V: TRBV1
J: TRBJ1-2
CDR3: TSSQEGQLGIQYGYT

V: TRBV6-5
J: TRBJ2-7
CDR3: ASSYSGRGGEQY

V: TRBV5-4
J: TRBJ2-1
CDR3: ASSLGTSGANEQF

V: TRBV9
J: TRBJ2-5
CDR3: ASSLAGPPGETQY

V: TRBV4-3
J: TRBJ2-1
CDR3: ASSQAFSGPPYNEQF

V: TRBV6-5
J: TRBJ2-1
CDR3: ASRYRLAGPNEQF

V: TRBV10-3
J: TRBJ1-5
CDR3: AIKSHIANQPQH

V: TRBV3-1
J: TRBJ2-1
CDR3: ASSQGRLATQF